Shown below are 24 T cell receptor beta chains from a single sample sequenced in a study of OX40 agonist ivuxolimab in advanced cancers. The data were produced by immunoSEQ multiplex PCR, yet TCRdb's version contains in-frame clones alone and is incomplete. The top ten hold around 1% of the sample, which has 50,000 to 65,000 clones, around 80% seen once. Sequencing was performed on CD4+ or CD8+ T cells sorted from blood, taken in a trial of the OX40 agonist ivuxolimab. The receptor source for this set is an adult with an advanced solid tumor such as melanoma, head and neck, liver or kidney cancer.

This clone was recorded only once. The chain is built from TRBV7-2 and TRBJ1-2, with D perhaps matching TRBD1 (6 bases). V shed 5 bases and J shed 4 bases, with 8 bases lying between them. CDR1 is SGHTA, CDR2 FQGNSA, per germline. CDR3 length: 12 amino acids. The CDR3 reads CASSAQGYGYTF. CDR3 nucleotide sequence: TGTGCCAGCAGCGCACAGGGCTATGGCTACACCTTC.

V is TRBV5-1 and J is TRBJ1-6; 9 bases agree with TRBD1. Trimming removed 3 bases from V and 7 bases from J; junction bases left unmatched: 5. CDR1 SGHRS and CDR2 YFSETQ come from the germline V gene. The CDR3 spans 15 residues. The CDR3: CASSSGGQGNSPLHF. In DNA, the CDR3 is TGCGCCAGCAGCTCGGGGGGACAGGGAAATTCACCCCTCCACTTT.

The chain links TRBV29-1 to TRBJ1-4; the match to TRBD1 covers 9 bases. Per germline, CDR1 SQVTM and CDR2 ANQGSEA. The CDR3 has 15 amino acids. With 6 bases clipped from V and 7 bases from J, the junction kept 12 bases outside the gene matches. The CDR3 sequence: CSVAREGTGSEKLFF. In nucleotides, the CDR3 is TGCAGCGTGGCCCGTGAGGGGACAGGGAGTGAAAAACTGTTTTTT. The variable domain in full, with the rest retrieved from reference TRBV29-1 and TRBJ1-4, is SAVISQKPSRDICQRGTSLTIQCQVDSQVTMMFWYRQQPGQSLTLIATANQGSEATYESGFVIDKFPISRPNLTFSTLTVSNMSPEDSSIYLCSVAREGTGSEKLFFGSGTQLSVL.

The V call is TRBV30, the J call TRBJ2-7; D gene uncertain. V shed 2 bases and J shed 3 bases, with 14 bases lying between them. The germline gives CDR1 GTSNPN, CDR2 SVGIG (reference sequence). The CDR3 runs to 14 residues. CDR3 coding DNA: TGTGCCTGGAGTATAACACGTACCAGCTACGAGCAGTACTTC. Translation gives CAWSITRTSYEQYF.

Regarding this clone: Since a much larger clone is just one base distant, this may be a read error. This chain connects TRBV5-4 to TRBJ1-2; 9 nucleotides match TRBD1. Germline V CDR1 and CDR2: SGHNT, YYREEE (reference sequence). The CDR3 consists of 14 residues. CDR3 loop: CASSRDRENYGHTF. DNA of the CDR3: TGTGCCAGCAGCCGGGACAGGGAGAACTATGGCCACACCTTC.

This chain connects TRBV4-1 to TRBJ1-1; a possible D gene is TRBD1 (5 bases). The CDR3 has 16 residues. V gave up 1 base and J gave up 0 bases, with 12 bases separating them. Per germline, CDR1 MGHRA and CDR2 YSYEKL. CDR3 nucleotides: TGCGCCAGCAGCCAAGTTTTAACCAGGGTGAACACTGAAGCTTTCTTT. It encodes CASSQVLTRVNTEAFF.

The chain uses TRBV7-2 and TRBJ2-1; no definite D call. This CDR3 has 13 residues. Germline V gene lookup returns CDR1 SGHTA and CDR2 FQGNSA. V shed 1 base and J shed 5 bases, with 6 bases lying between them. The CDR3 DNA reads TGTGCCAGCAGCTTAGTCCTAAACAATGAGCAGTTCTTC. Its protein is CASSLVLNNEQFF.

This clone was seen just once. The rearrangement uses TRBV30 and TRBJ2-4; TRBD2 might be the D (6 bases). This CDR3 is built from 15 residues. Trimming stripped 0 bases from V and 3 bases from J, with 12 bases between. The germline CDR1 and CDR2 sequences are GTSNPN and SVGIG (reference sequence). The CDR3 DNA follows: TGTGCCTGGAGTGTCGGCGGGGTAGGCAAAAACATTCAGTACTTC. Residues: CAWSVGGVGKNIQYF.

CDR3 residues: CASSYWTGTGGEKLFF. CDR3 DNA sequence: TGTGCCAGTAGCTACTGGACCGGGACAGGCGGTGAAAAACTGTTTTTT. This chain links TRBV19 with TRBJ1-4; 8 bases line up with TRBD1. This CDR3 contains 16 residues. V trimming: 6 bases; J trimming: 7 bases; junction bases outside the gene matches: 13. The V gene's germline CDR1 is LNHDA and CDR2 SQIVND (reference sequence). Based on the CDR3 plus reference TRBV19 and TRBJ1-4, the full variable domain is DGGITQSPKYLFRKEGQNVTLSCEQNLNHDAMYWYRQDPGQGLRLIYYSQIVNDFQKGDIAEGYSVSREKKESFPLTVTSAQKNPTAFYLCASSYWTGTGGEKLFFGSGTQLSVL.

The chain uses TRBV5-1 and TRBJ1-2; 8 bases map to TRBD1. The germline V gene encodes CDR1 SGHRS and CDR2 YFSETQ. J was trimmed by 6 bases and V by 4 bases; bases with no gene match: 5. This CDR3 region has 13 residues. The CDR3 region has the DNA TGCGCCAGCAGCCGGACAGGGTTGGATGGCTACACCTTC. The encoded protein is CASSRTGLDGYTF.

This chain links TRBV2 with TRBJ1-3; 8 bases line up with TRBD1. This CDR3 contains 15 residues. V lost 7 bases, J lost 5 bases, and 10 bases stayed unmatched. CDR1 and CDR2 (germline): SNHLY, FYNNEI. This CDR3 is CASTRLTGVRNTIYF. CDR3 nucleotides: TGTGCCAGCACTAGGCTGACAGGGGTGAGAAACACCATATATTTT.

This clone showed up just once. V usage is TRBV11-2 and J usage is TRBJ2-1, with D possibly called TRBD1 or TRBD2 (6 bases each). Germline V gene lookup returns CDR1 SGHAT and CDR2 FQNNGV. The CDR3 is 14 amino acids. Trimming removed 0 bases at V and 7 bases at J, with 10 bases between. In DNA, the CDR3 is TGTGCCAGCAGCTTAGATCGGGGGCTGAATGAGCAGTTCTTC. Its protein is CASSLDRGLNEQFF.

The rearrangement uses TRBV10-3 and TRBJ2-2; 8 bases fit TRBD1. Losses at the gene ends were 6 bases for V and 1 base for J; bases not matched to a gene: 7. The CDR3 length is 16 residues. CDR1 and CDR2 (germline): ENHRY, SYGVKD. CDR3 amino acids: CAISYSGTGNTGELFF. The CDR3 region has the DNA TGTGCCATCAGCTACTCTGGGACAGGGAACACCGGGGAGCTGTTTTTT.

This rearrangement joins TRBV9 to TRBJ1-1; no definite D call. Germline-derived CDR1 and CDR2 are SGDLS and YYNGEE. CDR3 size: 13 residues. Trimming pared 6 bases from V and 0 bases from J, leaving 9 bases between. CDR3 amino acids: CASTTALNTEAFF. For the CDR3, the DNA is TGTGCCAGCACCACAGCCTTGAACACTGAAGCTTTCTTT. The full variable domain, in which reference TRBV9 and TRBJ1-1 provide the parts outside the CDR3, is DSGVTQTPKHLITATGQRVTLRCSPRSGDLSVYWYQQSLDQGLQFLIQYYNGEERAKGNILERFSAQQFPDLHSELNLSSLELGDSALYFCASTTALNTEAFFGQGTRLTVV.

The V call is TRBV19, the J call TRBJ1-2; unclear D gene. The CDR3 is 15 amino acids. Trimming removed 11 bases at V and 4 bases at J, with 23 bases between. The V gene's germline CDR1 is LNHDA and CDR2 SQIVND (reference sequence). CDR3 nucleotide sequence: TGTGCCTCAGCTTCCCGGCTCCTGACAATCTATGGCTACACCTTC. Translating gives CASASRLLTIYGYTF.

The gene calls are TRBV4-1 and TRBJ1-6; possible D gene TRBD1, 6 bases. The CDR3 is made up of 12 amino acids. With 5 bases removed from V and 9 bases from J, the gap between germline ends came to 8 bases. CDR1 MGHRA and CDR2 YSYEKL come from the germline V gene. This CDR3 is CASSRGSSPLHF. CDR3 DNA: TGCGCCAGCAGCAGGGGGAGTTCACCCCTCCACTTT.

V and J are TRBV2 and TRBJ2-5; D is perhaps TRBD1 or TRBD2 (5 bases each). This CDR3 has 11 amino acids. CDR1 SNHLY and CDR2 FYNNEI come from the germline V gene. The CDR3 sequence is CAGVEGETQYF. The CDR3, as DNA: TGTGCTGGCGTTGAGGGGGAGACCCAGTACTTC. Using reference TRBV2 and TRBJ2-5 for the parts outside the CDR3, the full variable domain is EPEVTQTPSHQVTQMGQEVILRCVPISNHLYFYWYRQILGQKVEFLVSFYNNEISEKSEIFDDQFSVERPDGSNFTLKIRSTKLEDSAMYFCAGVEGETQYFGPGTRLLVL.

The genes are TRBV19 and TRBJ1-2, with D unresolved. V lost 9 bases to trimming and J lost 3 bases, with 17 bases between them. Germline values: CDR1 LNHDA, CDR2 SQIVND (reference sequence). CDR3 length: 14 amino acids. CDR3: CASRTGGTDYGYTF. CDR3 nucleotide sequence: TGTGCCAGCCGAACGGGCGGCACCGACTATGGCTACACCTTC. Complete variable domain (other parts from reference TRBV19 and TRBJ1-2): DGGITQSPKYLFRKEGQNVTLSCEQNLNHDAMYWYRQDPGQGLRLIYYSQIVNDFQKGDIAEGYSVSREKKESFPLTVTSAQKNPTAFYLCASRTGGTDYGYTFGSGTRLTVV.

The chain couples TRBV5-1 to TRBJ2-5; no clear D. Germline V lookup: CDR1 SGHRS, CDR2 YFSETQ. The CDR3 contains 14 residues. The V end was cut by 0 bases, the J end by 2 bases, with 8 bases between. CDR3 in amino acids: CASSLGQTQETQYF. Here the CDR3 DNA reads TGCGCCAGCAGCTTGGGGCAGACTCAAGAGACCCAGTACTTC.

The CDR3 region has the DNA TGTGCCAGCAGCTTAGAGTGGGATGGACTCTATGGCTACACCTTC. Protein: CASSLEWDGLYGYTF. V and J are TRBV7-2 and TRBJ1-2; D is uncertain. Germline assignment: CDR1 SGHTA and CDR2 FQGNSA. V lost 1 base to trimming and J lost 4 bases, with 13 bases between them. There are 15 residues in the CDR3.

The rearrangement links TRBV5-1 to TRBJ2-5, with TRBD1 matching 8 bases. Looked up from germline, CDR1 is SGHRS and CDR2 is YFSETQ. This CDR3 has 13 residues. Losses at the gene ends were 5 bases for V and 4 bases for J; bases not matched to a gene: 4. CDR3 loop: CASRETGGETQYF. DNA for the CDR3: TGCGCCAGCAGGGAAACAGGGGGAGAGACCCAGTACTTC.

V gene TRBV21-1 combines with J gene TRBJ2-3; the DNA was not compared with TRBD2, the D call given in the table. TRBV21-1 is a recognized pseudogene. The length of the CDR3 is 19 residues. In DNA form, the CDR3 reads TGTGCCAGCAGCAGATGTCCGAGGGGGGGACACCTCAGCACAGATACGCAGTATTTT. Translating it yields CASSRCPRGGHLSTDTQYF.

CDR3 loop: CASSNQQGSPYGYTF. CDR3 nucleotides: TGTGCCAGCTCAAATCAACAGGGGTCCCCCTATGGCTACACCTTC. The chain carries TRBV18 and TRBJ1-2, with TRBD1 identical over 7 bases. Germline trimming cut 5 bases from V and 4 bases from J; bases unmatched to any gene: 10. In germline, CDR1 is KGHSH, CDR2 LQKENI. The CDR3 has 15 amino acids. Variable domain in full (rest from reference TRBV18 and TRBJ1-2): NAGVMQNPRHLVRRRGQEARLRCSPMKGHSHVYWYRQLPEEGLKFMVYLQKENIIDESGMPKERFSAEFPKEGPSILRIQQVVRGDSAAYFCASSNQQGSPYGYTFGSGTRLTVV.

The table lists this clone with a few counts. The chain has TRBV6-1 and TRBJ1-5, with no clear D. Germline CDR1 is MNHNS and CDR2 is SASEGT. This CDR3 has 13 amino acids. The V end was cut by 8 bases, the J end by 6 bases, with 14 bases between. This chain's CDR3 is CASEEQWGQPQHF. Here the CDR3 DNA reads TGTGCCAGCGAGGAACAGTGGGGTCAGCCCCAGCATTTT.